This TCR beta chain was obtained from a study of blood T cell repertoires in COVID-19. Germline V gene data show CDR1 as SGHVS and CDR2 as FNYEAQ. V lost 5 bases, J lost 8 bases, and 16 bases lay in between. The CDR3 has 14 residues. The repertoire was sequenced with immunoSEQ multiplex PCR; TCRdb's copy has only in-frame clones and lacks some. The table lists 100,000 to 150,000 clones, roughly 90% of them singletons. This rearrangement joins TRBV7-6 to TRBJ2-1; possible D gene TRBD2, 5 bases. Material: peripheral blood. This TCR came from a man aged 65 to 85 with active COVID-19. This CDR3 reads CASSGGPLEHEQFF. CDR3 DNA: TGTGCCAGCAGCGGAGGACCCCTCGAGCATGAGCAGTTCTTC.